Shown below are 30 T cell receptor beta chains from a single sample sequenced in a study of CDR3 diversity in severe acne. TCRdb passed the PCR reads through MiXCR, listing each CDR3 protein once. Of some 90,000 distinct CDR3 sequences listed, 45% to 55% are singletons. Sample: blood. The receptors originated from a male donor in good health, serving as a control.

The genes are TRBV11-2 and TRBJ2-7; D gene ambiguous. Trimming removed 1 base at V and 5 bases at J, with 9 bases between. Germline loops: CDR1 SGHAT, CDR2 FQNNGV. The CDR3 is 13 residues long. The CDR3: CASSLASRDEQYF. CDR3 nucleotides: TGTGCCAGCAGCTTAGCCTCCCGTGACGAGCAGTACTTC. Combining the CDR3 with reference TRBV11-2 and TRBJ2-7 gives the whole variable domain EAGVAQSPRYKIIEKRQSVAFWCNPISGHATLYWYQQILGQGPKLLIQFQNNGVVDDSQLPKDRFSAERLKGVDSTLKIQPAKLEDSAVYLCASSLASRDEQYFGPGTRLTVT.

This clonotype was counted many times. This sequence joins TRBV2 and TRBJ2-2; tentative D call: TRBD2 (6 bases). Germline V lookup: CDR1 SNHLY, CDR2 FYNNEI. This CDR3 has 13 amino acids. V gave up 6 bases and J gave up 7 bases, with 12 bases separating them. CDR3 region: CASRKGGDGELFF. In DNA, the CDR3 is TGTGCCAGCAGGAAAGGAGGGGACGGGGAGCTGTTTTTT.

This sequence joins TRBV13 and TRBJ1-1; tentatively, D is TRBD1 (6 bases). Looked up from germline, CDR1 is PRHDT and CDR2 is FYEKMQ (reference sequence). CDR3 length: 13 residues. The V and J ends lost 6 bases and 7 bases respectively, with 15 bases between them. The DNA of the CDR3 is TGTGCCAGCAGATCCCGGGACACTATTGAAGCTTTCTTT. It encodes CASRSRDTIEAFF.

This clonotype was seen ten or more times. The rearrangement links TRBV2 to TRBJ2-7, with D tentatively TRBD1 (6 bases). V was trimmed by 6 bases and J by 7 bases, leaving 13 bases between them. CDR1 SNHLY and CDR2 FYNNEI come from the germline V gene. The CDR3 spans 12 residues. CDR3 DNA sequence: TGTGCCAGCAGCAGGGGCACTATAGAGCAGTACTTC. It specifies CASSRGTIEQYF.

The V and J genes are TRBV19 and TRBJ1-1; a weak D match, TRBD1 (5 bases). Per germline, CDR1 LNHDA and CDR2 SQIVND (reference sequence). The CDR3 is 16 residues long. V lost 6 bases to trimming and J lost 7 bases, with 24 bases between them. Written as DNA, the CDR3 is TGTGCCAGTAGCACCGGGACTTCAACGGGAAAGGGTGAAGCTTTCTTT. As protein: CASSTGTSTGKGEAFF.

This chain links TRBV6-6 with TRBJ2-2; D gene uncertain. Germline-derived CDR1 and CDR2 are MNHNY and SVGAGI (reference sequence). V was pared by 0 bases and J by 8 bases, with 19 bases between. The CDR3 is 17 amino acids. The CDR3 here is CASSYSIVDHLSGELFF. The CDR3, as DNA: TGTGCCAGCAGTTACTCGATCGTCGACCACTTGTCTGGGGAGCTGTTTTTT.

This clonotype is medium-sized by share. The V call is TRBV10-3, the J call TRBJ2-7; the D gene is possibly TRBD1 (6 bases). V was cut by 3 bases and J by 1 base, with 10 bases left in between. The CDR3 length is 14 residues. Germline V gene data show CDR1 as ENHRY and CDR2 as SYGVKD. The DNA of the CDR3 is TGTGCCATCAGTGATTCAGGGGCGTCCTACGAGCAGTACTTC. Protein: CAISDSGASYEQYF.

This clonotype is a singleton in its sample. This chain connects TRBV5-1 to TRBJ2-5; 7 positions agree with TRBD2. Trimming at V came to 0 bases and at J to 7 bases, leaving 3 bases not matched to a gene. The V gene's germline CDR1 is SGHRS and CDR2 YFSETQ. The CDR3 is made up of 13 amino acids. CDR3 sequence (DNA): TGCGCCAGCAGCTTGGTAGTAGCGGGGACCCAGTACTTC. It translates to CASSLVVAGTQYF.

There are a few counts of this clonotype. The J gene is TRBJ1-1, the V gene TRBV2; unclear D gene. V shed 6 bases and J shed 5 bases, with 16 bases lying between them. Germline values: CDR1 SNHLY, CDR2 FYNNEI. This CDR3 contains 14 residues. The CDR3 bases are TGTGCCAGCAGCGATAACGGGCGGCAGACTGAAGCTTTCTTT. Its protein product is CASSDNGRQTEAFF.

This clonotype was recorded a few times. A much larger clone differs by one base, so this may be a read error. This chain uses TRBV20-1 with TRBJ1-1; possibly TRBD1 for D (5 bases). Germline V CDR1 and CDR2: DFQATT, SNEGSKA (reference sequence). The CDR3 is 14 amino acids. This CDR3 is CSARPGPKNTEASF. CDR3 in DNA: TGCAGTGCTAGACCGGGACCGAAGAACACTGAAGCTTCCTTT.

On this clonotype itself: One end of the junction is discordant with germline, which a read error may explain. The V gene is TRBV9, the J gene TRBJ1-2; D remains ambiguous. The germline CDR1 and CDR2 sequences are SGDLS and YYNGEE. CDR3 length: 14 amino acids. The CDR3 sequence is CACSDPGRGYGYTF. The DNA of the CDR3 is TGTGCCTGCAGTGATCCCGGTAGAGGCTATGGCTACACCTTC.

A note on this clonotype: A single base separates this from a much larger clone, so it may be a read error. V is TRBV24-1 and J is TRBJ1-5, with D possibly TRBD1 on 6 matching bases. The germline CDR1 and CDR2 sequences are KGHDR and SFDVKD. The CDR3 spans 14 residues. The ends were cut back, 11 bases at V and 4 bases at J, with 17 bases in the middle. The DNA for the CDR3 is TGTGCCATACAGGGTAACTCGACAAATCAGCCCCAGCATTTT. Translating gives CAIQGNSTNQPQHF.

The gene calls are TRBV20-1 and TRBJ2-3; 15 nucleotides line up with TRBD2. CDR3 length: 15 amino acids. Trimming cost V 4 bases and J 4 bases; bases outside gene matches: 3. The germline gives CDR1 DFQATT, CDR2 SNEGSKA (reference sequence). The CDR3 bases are TGCAGTGCTACAGGACTAGCGGGAGGGTCAGATACGCAGTATTTT. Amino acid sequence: CSATGLAGGSDTQYF.

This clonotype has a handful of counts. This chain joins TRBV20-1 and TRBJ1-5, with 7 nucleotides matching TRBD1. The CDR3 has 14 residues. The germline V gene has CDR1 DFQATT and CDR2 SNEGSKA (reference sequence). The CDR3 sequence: CSARGQIYEQPQHF. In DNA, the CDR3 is TGCAGCGCCCGGGGACAGATCTACGAGCAGCCCCAGCATTTT.

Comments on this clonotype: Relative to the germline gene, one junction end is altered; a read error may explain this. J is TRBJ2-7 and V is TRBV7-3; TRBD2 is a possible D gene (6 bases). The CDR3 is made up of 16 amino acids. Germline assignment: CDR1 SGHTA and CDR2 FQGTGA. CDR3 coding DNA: TGCGCCAGCAGCCTGGACCGGGCCGTCGGAGGGTACGAGCAGTACTTC. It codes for CASSLDRAVGGYEQYF.

CDR3 sequence (DNA): TGCAGTGCCTCCGACCTCCGGGCTGGCGGGGAGCTGTTTTTT. Translation: CSASDLRAGGELFF. V gene TRBV20-1 combines with J gene TRBJ2-2; the D is unclear. With 6 bases removed from V and 7 bases from J, the gap between germline ends came to 18 bases. CDR3 length: 14 residues. Germline V lookup: CDR1 DFQATT, CDR2 SNEGSKA (reference sequence).

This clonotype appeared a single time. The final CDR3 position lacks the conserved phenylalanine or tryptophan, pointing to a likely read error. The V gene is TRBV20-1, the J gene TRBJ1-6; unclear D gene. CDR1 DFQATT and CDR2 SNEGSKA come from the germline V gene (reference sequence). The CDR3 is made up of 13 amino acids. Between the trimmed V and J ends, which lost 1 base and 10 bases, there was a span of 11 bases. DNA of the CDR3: TGCAGTGCTAGAGCAAGCGTAGGGTCACCCCTCCACCTT. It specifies CSARASVGSPLHL.

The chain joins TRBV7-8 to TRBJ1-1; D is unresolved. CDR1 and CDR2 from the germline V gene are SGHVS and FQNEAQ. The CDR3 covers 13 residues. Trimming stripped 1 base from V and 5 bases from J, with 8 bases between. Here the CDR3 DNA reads TGTGCCAGCAGCTTAGGTTGGAGGACTGAAGCTTTCTTT. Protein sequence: CASSLGWRTEAFF.

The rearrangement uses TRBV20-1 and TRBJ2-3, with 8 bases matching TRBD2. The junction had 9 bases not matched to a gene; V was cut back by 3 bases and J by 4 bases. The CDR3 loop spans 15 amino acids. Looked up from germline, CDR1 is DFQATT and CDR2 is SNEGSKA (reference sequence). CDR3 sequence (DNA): TGCAGTGCTAGCCCGATAGCGGGATGGGCAGATACGCAGTATTTT. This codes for CSASPIAGWADTQYF.

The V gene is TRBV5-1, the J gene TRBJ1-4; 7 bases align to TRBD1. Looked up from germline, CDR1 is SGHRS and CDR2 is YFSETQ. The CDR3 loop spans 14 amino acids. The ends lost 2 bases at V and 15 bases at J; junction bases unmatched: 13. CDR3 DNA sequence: TGCGCCAGCAGCTTACCTTCAACCCCGGGACAGATGTTTTTT. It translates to CASSLPSTPGQMFF.

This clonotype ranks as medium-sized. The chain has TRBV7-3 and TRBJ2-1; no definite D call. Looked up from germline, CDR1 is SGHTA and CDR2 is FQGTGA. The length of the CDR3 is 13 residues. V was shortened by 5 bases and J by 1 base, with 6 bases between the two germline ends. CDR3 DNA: TGTGCCAGCAGCACAGATTCCTACAATGAGCAGTTCTTC. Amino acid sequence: CASSTDSYNEQFF.

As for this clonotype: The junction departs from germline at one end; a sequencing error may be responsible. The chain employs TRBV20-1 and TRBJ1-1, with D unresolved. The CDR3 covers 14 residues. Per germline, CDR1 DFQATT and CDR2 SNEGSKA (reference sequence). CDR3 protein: CSARDVAVNTGAFF. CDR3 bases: TGCAGTGCTAGAGATGTAGCGGTGAACACTGGAGCTTTCTTT.

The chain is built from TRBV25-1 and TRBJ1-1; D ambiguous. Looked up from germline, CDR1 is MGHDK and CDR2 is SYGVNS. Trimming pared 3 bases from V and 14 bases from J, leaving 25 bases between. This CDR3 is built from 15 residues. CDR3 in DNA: TGTGCCAGCAGTGAGACGTCTGCCTCCTACAATGAGCAGTTCTTT. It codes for CASSETSASYNEQFF.

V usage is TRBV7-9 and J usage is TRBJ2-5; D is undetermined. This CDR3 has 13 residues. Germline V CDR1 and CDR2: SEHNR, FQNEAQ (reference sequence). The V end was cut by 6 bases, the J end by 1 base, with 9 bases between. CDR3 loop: CASSLRSQETQYF. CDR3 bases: TGTGCCAGCAGTTTAAGGAGCCAAGAGACCCAGTACTTC. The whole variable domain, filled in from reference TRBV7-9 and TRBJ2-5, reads DTGVSQNPRHKITKRGQNVTFRCDPISEHNRLYWYRQTLGQGPEFLTYFQNEAQLEKSRLLSDRFSAERPKGSFSTLEIQRTEQGDSAMYLCASSLRSQETQYFGPGTRLLVL.

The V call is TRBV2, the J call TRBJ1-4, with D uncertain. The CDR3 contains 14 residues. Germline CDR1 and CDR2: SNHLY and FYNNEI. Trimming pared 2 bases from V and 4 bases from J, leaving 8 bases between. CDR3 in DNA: TGTGCCAGCAGTGAAAGCTTGAGTAATGAAAAACTGTTTTTT. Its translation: CASSESLSNEKLFF.

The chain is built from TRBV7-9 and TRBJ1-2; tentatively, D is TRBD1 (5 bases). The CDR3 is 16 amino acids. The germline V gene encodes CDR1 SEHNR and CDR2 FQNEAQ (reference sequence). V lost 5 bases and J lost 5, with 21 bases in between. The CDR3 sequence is CASSKLTIGRAYGYTF. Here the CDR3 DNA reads TGTGCCAGCAGCAAGCTTACAATCGGCAGGGCTTATGGCTACACCTTC.

Here the CDR3 DNA reads TGTGCCAGCAGTGGACAGGGGGCTGGGGAGCCCCAGCATTTT. The encoded protein is CASSGQGAGEPQHF. The genes are TRBV2 and TRBJ1-5, with TRBD1 matching over 10 bases. Germline values: CDR1 SNHLY, CDR2 FYNNEI. The junction had 5 bases not matched to a gene; V was cut back by 4 bases and J by 8 bases. The CDR3 is 14 residues long. Complete variable domain (other parts from reference TRBV2 and TRBJ1-5): EPEVTQTPSHQVTQMGQEVILRCVPISNHLYFYWYRQILGQKVEFLVSFYNNEISEKSEIFDDQFSVERPDGSNFTLKIRSTKLEDSAMYFCASSGQGAGEPQHFGDGTRLSIL.

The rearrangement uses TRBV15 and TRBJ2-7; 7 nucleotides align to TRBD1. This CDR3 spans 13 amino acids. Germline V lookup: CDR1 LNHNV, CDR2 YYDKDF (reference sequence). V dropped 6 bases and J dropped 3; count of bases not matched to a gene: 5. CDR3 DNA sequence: TGTGCCACCAGACGGGACAGAATCTACGAGCAGTACTTC. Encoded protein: CATRRDRIYEQYF.

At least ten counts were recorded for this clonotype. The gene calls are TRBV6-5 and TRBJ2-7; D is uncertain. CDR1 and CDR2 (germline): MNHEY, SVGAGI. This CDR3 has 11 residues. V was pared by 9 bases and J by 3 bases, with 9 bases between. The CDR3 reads CASKVHYEQYF. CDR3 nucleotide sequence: TGTGCCAGTAAGGTTCACTACGAGCAGTACTTC.

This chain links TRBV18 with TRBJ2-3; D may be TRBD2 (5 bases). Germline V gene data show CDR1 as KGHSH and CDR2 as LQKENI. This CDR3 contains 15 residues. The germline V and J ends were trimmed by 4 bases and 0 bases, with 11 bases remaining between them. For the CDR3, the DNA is TGTGCCAGCTCACTATTCAGGACTAGCACAGATACGCAGTATTTT. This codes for CASSLFRTSTDTQYF. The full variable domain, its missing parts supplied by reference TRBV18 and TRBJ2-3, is NAGVMQNPRHLVRRRGQEARLRCSPMKGHSHVYWYRQLPEEGLKFMVYLQKENIIDESGMPKERFSAEFPKEGPSILRIQQVVRGDSAAYFCASSLFRTSTDTQYFGPGTRLTVL.